This TCR beta chain appears in the sequencing data of a study of shared clonotypes between healthy human individuals. Naive CD8 cells were CD45RO-negative, positively selected for CCR7, excluding terminally differentiated effector memory CD45RA+ cells. This CDR3 has 14 amino acids. CDR1 ENHRY and CDR2 SYGVKD come from the germline V gene. The V end lost 7 bases, the J end lost 0 bases, and 7 bases lay between the germline ends. Libraries were prepared by immunoSEQ multiplex PCR; TCRdb keeps only in-frame clonotypes and omits some of them. The profile shows about 2 million clones, approximately 94% of them singletons.

The chain recombines TRBV10-3 with TRBJ2-6; TRBD1 might be the D (6 bases). The source is a man aged 18 to 30 in good health. Material: naive CD8+ T cells sorted from blood. The CDR3 DNA reads TGTGCCATCATGGACAGCTCTGGGGCCAACGTCCTGACTTTC. Translating gives CAIMDSSGANVLTF.